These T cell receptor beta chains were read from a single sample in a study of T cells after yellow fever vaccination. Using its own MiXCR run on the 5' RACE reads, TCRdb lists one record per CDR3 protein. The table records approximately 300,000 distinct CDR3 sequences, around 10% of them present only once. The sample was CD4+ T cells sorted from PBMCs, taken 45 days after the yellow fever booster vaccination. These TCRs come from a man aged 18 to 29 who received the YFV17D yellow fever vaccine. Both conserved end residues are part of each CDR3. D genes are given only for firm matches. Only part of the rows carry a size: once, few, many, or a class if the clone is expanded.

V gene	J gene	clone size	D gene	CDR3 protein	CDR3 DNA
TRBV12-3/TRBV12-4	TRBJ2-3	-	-	CASSKRAPSADTQYF	TGTGCCAGCAGTAAGAGGGCCCCCTCGGCAGATACGCAGTATTTT
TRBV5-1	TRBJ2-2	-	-	CASSLAQGGMNTGELFF	TGCGCCAGCAGCTTGGCCCAAGGGGGAATGAACACCGGGGAGCTGTTTTTT
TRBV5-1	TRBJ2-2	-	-	CASSLRRGSNTGELFF	TGCGCCAGCAGCTTGCGACGGGGTTCGAACACCGGGGAGCTGTTTTTT
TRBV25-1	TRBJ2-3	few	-	CASSEWGRTSTDTQYF	TGTGCCAGCAGTGAATGGGGTCGTACTAGCACAGATACGCAGTATTTT
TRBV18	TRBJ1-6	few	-	CASSPPQGSGGNSPLHF	TGTGCCAGCTCACCGCCACAGGGTTCGGGCGGTAATTCACCCCTCCACTTT
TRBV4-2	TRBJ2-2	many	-	CASSPKARQNTGELFF	TGTGCCAGCAGCCCCAAAGCCCGGCAGAACACCGGGGAGCTGTTTTTT
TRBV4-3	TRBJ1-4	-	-	CASSQGQGEKLFF	TGCGCCAGCAGCCAAGGGCAGGGGGAAAAACTGTTTTTT
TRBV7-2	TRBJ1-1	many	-	CASSPGALTGTEAFF	TGTGCCAGCAGCCCAGGGGCGCTTACGGGAACTGAAGCTTTCTTT
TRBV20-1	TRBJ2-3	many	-	CSARDPHRAGVDTQYF	TGCAGTGCTAGAGATCCCCACAGGGCAGGTGTGGATACGCAGTATTTT
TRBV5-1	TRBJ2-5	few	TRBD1	CASSQTGQPQETQYF	TGCGCCAGCAGCCAAACGGGACAGCCCCAAGAGACCCAGTACTTC